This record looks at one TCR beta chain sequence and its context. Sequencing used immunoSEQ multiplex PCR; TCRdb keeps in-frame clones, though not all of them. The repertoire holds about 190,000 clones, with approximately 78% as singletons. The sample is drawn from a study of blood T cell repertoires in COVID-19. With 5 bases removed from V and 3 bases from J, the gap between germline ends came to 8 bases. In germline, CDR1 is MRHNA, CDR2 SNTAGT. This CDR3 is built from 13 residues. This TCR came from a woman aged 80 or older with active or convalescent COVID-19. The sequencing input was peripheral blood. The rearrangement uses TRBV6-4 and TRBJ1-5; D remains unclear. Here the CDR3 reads CASSPQPNQPQHF. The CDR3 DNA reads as TGTGCCAGCAGTCCACAGCCCAATCAGCCCCAGCATTTT.